This T cell receptor (beta chain) was profiled in a study of blood T cell repertoires in COVID-19. Sequencing used immunoSEQ multiplex PCR; TCRdb keeps in-frame clones, though not all of them. The sample lists under 200,000 clones; roughly three quarters were seen once. The V and J ends lost 3 bases and 2 bases respectively, with 11 bases between them. Looked up from germline, CDR1 is SGHTA and CDR2 is FQGNSA. The length of the CDR3 is 15 residues. Sequenced: peripheral blood. The receptor was derived from a man aged 55 to 70 with active or convalescent COVID-19. This sequence joins TRBV7-2 and TRBJ1-3; D might be TRBD1 (6 bases). The CDR3 spells CASSLSGGPGNTIYF. Here the CDR3 DNA reads TGTGCCAGCAGCTTGTCCGGGGGGCCTGGAAACACCATATATTTT.